Detailed here is one TCR beta chain. The data belong to a study of blood T cell repertoires in COVID-19. Study summary: PBMCs, B-cell-depleted T cells, or T cells were the source of the cDNA or gDNA that made up the material.

The authors' processing: Amplification of reference gene primers provided the estimated nucleated cell counts. Generated by immunoSEQ multiplex PCR, the TCRdb table keeps only in-frame clones and is missing some. V, J and clone size were drawn from that table, and D and trimming were deduced from the DNA. Of around 200,000 clones listed, roughly 86% are singletons. Input material: peripheral blood. The source is an elderly woman in a cohort sampled during active or convalescent COVID-19.

CDR3 sequence reads: CASSHGGGGNQPQHF. In DNA, the CDR3 is TGTGCCAGCAGCCATGGAGGGGGGGGCAATCAGCCCCAGCATTTT. V and J are TRBV3-1 (or the pseudogene TRBV3-2) and TRBJ1-5; a weak D match, TRBD1 (6 bases). The CDR3 sequence is 15 residues long. The V end lost 3 bases, the J end lost 2 bases, and 11 bases lay between the germline ends. Germline V lookup: CDR1 LGHDT, CDR2 YNNKEL (reference sequence).